This T cell receptor beta chain was sequenced in a study of blood T cell repertoires in COVID-19. Across the study: Samples came from the United States, Italy and Spain, spanning acute and convalescent COVID-19. Sample material is recorded as cDNA or gDNA derived from T cells, B-cell-depleted T cells, or PBMCs.

Per the original data handling: The assay estimated nucleated cells by amplifying reference gene primers. Sequencing used immunoSEQ multiplex PCR; TCRdb keeps in-frame clones, though not all of them. D and trimming were read from the DNA, whereas the V and J calls and clone size are those reported in that table. Among about 61,000 clones listed, around 85% were seen once. CDR3 length: 13 amino acids. CDR1 and CDR2 from the germline V gene are KGHSH and LQKENI. V was clipped by 3 bases and J by 7 bases; unmatched bases: 3. The sample was peripheral blood. The V gene is TRBV18, the J gene TRBJ2-1; 7 bases are a match to TRBD2. The TCR sequence derives from a man aged 70-80 years with acute or convalescent COVID-19. DNA of the CDR3: TGTGCCAGCTCACCTTCCGGGGGGAATGAGCAGTTCTTC. The encoded protein is CASSPSGGNEQFF.